This TCR beta chain was sequenced during a study of molecular identifiers for immune sequencing clone quantification. The germline V gene has CDR1 MNHEY and CDR2 SMNVEV (reference sequence). This CDR3 has 13 amino acids. V was pared by 6 bases and J by 6 bases, with 11 bases between. In TCRdb, the PCR reads were re-called with MiXCR into one record per CDR3 protein. The sample has about 640,000 distinct CDR3 sequences, just under 20% seen once. The TCR comes from a human donor in good health. Some libraries in this study had Jurkat cell RNA spiked in. V and J are TRBV27 and TRBJ2-2; a possible D gene is TRBD1 (5 bases). The sample consisted of naive CD8+ T cells from blood, with Jurkat cell RNA spiked in. Subset noted: FACS-sorted CD8+CD4-CCR7+CD45RA+ naive T cells. The CDR3 nucleotides read TGTGCCAGCAGGGTAGGGGAATCCGGGGAGCTGTTTTTT. Protein product: CASRVGESGELFF.